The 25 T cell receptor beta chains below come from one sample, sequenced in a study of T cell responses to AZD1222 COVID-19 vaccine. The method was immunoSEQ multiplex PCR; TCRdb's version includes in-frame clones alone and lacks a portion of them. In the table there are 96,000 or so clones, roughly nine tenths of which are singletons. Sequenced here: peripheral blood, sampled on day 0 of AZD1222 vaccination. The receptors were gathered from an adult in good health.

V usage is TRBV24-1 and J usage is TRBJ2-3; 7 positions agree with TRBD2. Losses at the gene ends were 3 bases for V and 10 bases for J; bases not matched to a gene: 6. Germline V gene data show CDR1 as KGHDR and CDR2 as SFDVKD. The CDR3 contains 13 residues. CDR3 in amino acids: CATSDLPSGAQYF. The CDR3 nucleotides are TGTGCCACCAGTGATCTTCCTAGCGGAGCGCAGTATTTT.

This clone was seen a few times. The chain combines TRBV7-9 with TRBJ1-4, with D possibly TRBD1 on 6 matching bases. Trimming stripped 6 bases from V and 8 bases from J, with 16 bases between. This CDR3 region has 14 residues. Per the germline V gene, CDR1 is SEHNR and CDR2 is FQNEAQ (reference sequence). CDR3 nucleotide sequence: TGTGCCAGCAGGGTATTACAGGGATGGGAAAAACTGTTTTTT. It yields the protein CASRVLQGWEKLFF.

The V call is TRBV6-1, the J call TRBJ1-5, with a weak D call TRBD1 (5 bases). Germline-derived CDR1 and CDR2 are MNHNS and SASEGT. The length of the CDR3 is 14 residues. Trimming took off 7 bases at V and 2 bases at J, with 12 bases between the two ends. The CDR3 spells CASTISGGNQPQHF. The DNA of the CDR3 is TGTGCCAGCACCATATCGGGGGGCAATCAGCCCCAGCATTTT.

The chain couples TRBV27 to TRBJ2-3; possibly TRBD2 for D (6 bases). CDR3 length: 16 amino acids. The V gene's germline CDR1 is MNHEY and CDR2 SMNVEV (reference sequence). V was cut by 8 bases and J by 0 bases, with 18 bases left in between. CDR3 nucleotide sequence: TGTGCCAGCCTTAATCCTTTAGCGGTTAGCACAGATACGCAGTATTTT. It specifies CASLNPLAVSTDTQYF.

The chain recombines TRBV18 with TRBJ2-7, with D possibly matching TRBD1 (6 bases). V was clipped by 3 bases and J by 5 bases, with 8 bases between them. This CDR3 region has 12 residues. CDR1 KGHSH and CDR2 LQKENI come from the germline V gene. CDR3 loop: CASSPNRDEQYF. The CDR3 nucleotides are TGTGCCAGCTCACCTAACAGGGACGAGCAGTACTTC.

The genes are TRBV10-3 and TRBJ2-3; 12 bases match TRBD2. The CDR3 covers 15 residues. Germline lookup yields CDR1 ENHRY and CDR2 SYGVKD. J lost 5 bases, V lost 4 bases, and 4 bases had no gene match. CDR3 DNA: TGTGCCATCAGTGGGCCGGGACTAGCGGGAGATACGCAGTATTTT. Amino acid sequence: CAISGPGLAGDTQYF.

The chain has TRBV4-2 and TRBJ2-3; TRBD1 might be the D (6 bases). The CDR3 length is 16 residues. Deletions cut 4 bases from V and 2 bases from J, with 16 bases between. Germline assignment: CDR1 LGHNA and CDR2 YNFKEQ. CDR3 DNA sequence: TGTGCCAGCAGCCCCCGATCCCGACAGGACACAGATACGCAGTATTTT. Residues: CASSPRSRQDTDTQYF.

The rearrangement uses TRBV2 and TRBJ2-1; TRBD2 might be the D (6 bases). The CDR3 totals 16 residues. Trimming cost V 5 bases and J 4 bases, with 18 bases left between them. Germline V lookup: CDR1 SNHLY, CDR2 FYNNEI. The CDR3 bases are TGTGCCAGCAGTCTAGCTATGGCTAGCGCTTACAATGAGCAGTTCTTC. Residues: CASSLAMASAYNEQFF.

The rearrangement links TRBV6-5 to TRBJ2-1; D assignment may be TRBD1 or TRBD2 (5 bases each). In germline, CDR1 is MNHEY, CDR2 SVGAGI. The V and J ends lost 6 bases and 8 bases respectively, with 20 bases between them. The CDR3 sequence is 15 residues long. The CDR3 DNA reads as TGTGCCAGCAGCTCGGGACGCAGTCCCGGGTATGAGCAGTTCTTC. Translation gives CASSSGRSPGYEQFF.

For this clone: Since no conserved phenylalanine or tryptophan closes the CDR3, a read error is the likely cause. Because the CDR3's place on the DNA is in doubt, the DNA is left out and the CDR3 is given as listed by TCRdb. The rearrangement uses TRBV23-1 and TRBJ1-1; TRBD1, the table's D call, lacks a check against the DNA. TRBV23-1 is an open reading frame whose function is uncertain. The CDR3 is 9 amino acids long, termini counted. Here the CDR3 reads CASSQGTGS.

The CDR3: CASSKALWGGGRNTGELFF. The CDR3 DNA follows: TGTGCCAGCAGCAAAGCGCTTTGGGGGGGAGGTAGGAACACCGGGGAGCTGTTTTTT. This chain uses TRBV21-1 with TRBJ2-2; the table's TRBD2 call for D was not verified on the DNA. TRBV21-1 is assigned pseudogene status. The CDR3 loop spans 19 amino acids.

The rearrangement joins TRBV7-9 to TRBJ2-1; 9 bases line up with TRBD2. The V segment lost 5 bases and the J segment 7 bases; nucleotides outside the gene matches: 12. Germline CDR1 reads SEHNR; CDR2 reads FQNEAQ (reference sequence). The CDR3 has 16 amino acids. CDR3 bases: TGTGCCAGCAGCCCCCTAAGTAGCGGGAGTGGGAATGAGCAGTTCTTC. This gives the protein CASSPLSSGSGNEQFF.

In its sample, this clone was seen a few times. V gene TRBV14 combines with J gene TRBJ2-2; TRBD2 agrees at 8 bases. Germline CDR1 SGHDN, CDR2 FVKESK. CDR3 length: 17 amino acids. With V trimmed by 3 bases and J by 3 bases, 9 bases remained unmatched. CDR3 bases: TGTGCCAGCAGCCATTCCGGGACTAGTACCGACACCGGGGAGCTGTTTTTT. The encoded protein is CASSHSGTSTDTGELFF.

CDR3 sequence (DNA): TGTGCCAGCAGCCCCCGGACTAGCGGGCCTCTCTCCTACGAGCAGTACTTC. Amino acids: CASSPRTSGPLSYEQYF. The rearrangement links TRBV7-2 to TRBJ2-7; 11 nucleotides line up with TRBD2. The CDR3 consists of 17 residues. Trimming removed 5 bases from V and 0 bases from J; junction bases left unmatched: 9. Germline CDR1 is SGHTA and CDR2 is FQGNSA.

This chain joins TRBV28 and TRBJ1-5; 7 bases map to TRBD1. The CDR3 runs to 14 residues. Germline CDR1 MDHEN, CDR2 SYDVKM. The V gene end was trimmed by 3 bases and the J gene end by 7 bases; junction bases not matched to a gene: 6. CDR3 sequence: CASSFEGAGQPQHF. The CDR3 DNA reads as TGTGCCAGCAGTTTTGAGGGGGCTGGGCAGCCCCAGCATTTT.

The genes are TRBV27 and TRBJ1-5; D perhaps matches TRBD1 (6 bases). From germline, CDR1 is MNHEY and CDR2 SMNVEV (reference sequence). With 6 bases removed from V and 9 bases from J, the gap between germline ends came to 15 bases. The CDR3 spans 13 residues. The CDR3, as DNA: TGTGCCAGCAGCAGGACAGACGTGGGGCCCCAGCATTTT. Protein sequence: CASSRTDVGPQHF.

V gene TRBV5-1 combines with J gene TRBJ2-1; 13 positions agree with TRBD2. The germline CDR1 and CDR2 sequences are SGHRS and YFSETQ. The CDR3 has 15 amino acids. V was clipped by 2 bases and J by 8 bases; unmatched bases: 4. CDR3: CASSFGLAGVDEQFF. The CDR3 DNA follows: TGCGCCAGCAGCTTCGGACTAGCGGGAGTTGATGAGCAGTTCTTC.

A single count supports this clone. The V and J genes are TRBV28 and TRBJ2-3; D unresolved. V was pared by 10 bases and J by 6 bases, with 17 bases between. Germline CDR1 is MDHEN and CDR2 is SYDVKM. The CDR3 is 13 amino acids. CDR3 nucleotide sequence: TGTGCCACCAGAGAGACCGGACGGGATACGCAGTATTTT. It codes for CATRETGRDTQYF.

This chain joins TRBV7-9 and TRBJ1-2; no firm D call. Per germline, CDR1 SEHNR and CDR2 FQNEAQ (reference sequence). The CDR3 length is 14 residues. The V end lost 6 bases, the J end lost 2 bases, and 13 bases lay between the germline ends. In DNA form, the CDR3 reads TGTGCCAGCAGTAACCCCACAGTCAACTATGGCTACACCTTC. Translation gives CASSNPTVNYGYTF.

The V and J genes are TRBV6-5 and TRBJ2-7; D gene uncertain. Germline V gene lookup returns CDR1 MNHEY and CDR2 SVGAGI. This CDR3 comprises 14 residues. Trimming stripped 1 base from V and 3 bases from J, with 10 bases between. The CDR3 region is CASSYLGWNYEQYF. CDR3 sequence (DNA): TGTGCCAGCAGTTACTTGGGGTGGAACTACGAGCAGTACTTC.

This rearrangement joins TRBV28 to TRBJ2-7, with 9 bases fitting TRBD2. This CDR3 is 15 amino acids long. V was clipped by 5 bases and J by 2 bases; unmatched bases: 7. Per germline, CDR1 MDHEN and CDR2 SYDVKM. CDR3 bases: TGTGCCAGCAGTGCCGCTAGCGGGACGGCCTACGAGCAGTACTTC. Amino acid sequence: CASSAASGTAYEQYF.

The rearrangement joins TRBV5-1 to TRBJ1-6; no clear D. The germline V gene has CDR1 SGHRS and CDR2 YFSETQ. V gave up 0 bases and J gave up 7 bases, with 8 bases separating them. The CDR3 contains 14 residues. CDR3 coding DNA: TGCGCCAGCAGCTTGGCGGGGAGGAATTCACCCCTCCACTTT. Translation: CASSLAGRNSPLHF.

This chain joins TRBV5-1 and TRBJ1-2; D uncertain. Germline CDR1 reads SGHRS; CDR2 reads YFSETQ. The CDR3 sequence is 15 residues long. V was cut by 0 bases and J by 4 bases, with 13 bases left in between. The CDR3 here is CASSLEGRASYGYTF. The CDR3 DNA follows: TGCGCCAGCAGCTTGGAGGGCCGAGCGAGCTATGGCTACACCTTC.

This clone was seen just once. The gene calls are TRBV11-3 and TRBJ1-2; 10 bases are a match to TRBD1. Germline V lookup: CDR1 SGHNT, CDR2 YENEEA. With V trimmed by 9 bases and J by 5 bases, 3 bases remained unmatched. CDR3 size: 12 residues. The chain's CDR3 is CARRDRGYGYTF. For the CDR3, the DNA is TGTGCCAGAAGGGACAGGGGTTATGGCTACACCTTC.

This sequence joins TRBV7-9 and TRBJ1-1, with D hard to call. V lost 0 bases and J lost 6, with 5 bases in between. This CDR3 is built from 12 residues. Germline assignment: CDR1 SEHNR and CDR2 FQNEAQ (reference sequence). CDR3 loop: CASSLAVAEAFF. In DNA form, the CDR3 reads TGTGCCAGCAGCTTAGCGGTTGCTGAAGCTTTCTTT.